The source of this TCR beta chain is a study of T cell repertoires in cytomegalovirus infection. Overall study: Matching HLA type and CMV infection were both indicated by public TCR beta signatures.

TCRdb analysed the reads with MiXCR anew, one entry per CDR3 protein. The sample consists of hundreds of thousands of distinct CDR3 sequences, 30% to 35% of them appearing once. Germline CDR1 ENHRY, CDR2 SYGVKD. Trimming shortened V by 3 bases and J by 0 bases, and 9 bases separated the two germline ends. The CDR3 contains 15 residues. Study conclusions and caveats: There were carriers of CMV plus the relevant HLA, and cumulative public TCR beta family frequency identified them.

Regarding this clonotype: Its antigen is currently unknown.

This rearrangement joins TRBV10-3 to TRBJ1-5; D perhaps matches TRBD1 (6 bases). This TCR was sampled from a human donor in good health (CMV status not recorded). Some clones in this sample may be carry-over from other donors' samples. The specimen was cultured PBMCs, collected from culture after CMV antigen stimulation. CDR3 residues: CAISDWGHSNQPQHF. In DNA form, the CDR3 reads TGTGCCATCAGTGATTGGGGGCATAGCAATCAGCCCCAGCATTTT.